The rows below give T cell receptor beta chains drawn from one sample of a study of cytomegalovirus exposure and HLA in healthy donors. The data were produced by immunoSEQ multiplex PCR, yet TCRdb's version contains in-frame clones alone and is incomplete. The profile shows about 150,000 clones, about 60% of them singletons. The sample comprised PBMCs. The receptors originated from a woman aged 55-70 years in good health and CMV-seropositive. CDR3s include the opening cysteine and the closing phenylalanine or tryptophan. The D gene is left open where the match is weak. Clone size is not always given. Where it is, it says once, few, many or a class for expanded clones.

v_gene	abundance	j_gene	d_gene	CDR3aa	CDR3nt
TRBV11-2	.	TRBJ2-7	TRBD2	CASSSGLAGVGFEQYF	TGTGCCAGCAGCTCCGGACTAGCGGGAGTGGGGTTCGAGCAGTACTTC
TRBV14	many	TRBJ1-1	TRBD1	CASGRGDTEAFF	TGTGCCAGCGGCAGGGGGGACACTGAAGCTTTCTTT
TRBV7-2	.	TRBJ2-2	TRBD1	CASRTQGSRVTGELFF	TGTGCCAGCAGGACACAGGGGAGCCGTGTCACCGGGGAGCTGTTTTTT
TRBV4-1	.	TRBJ2-1	TRBD1	CASSSFRDSSKGLYNEQFF	TGCGCCAGCAGCTCTTTTAGGGACAGCTCCAAGGGTCTTTACAATGAGCAGTTCTTC
TRBV5-1	.	TRBJ1-6	.	CASSSPGTQQDSPLHF	TGCGCCAGCAGCTCGCCCGGGACACAGCAGGATTCACCCCTCCACTTT
TRBV5-1	.	TRBJ2-7	TRBD2	CASSYSGSSYEQYF	TGCGCCAGCAGCTATAGCGGGAGTTCCTACGAGCAGTACTTC
TRBV7-9	few	TRBJ2-7	.	CASSQEAVYEQYF	TGTGCCAGCAGCCAGGAGGCTGTCTACGAGCAGTACTTC
TRBV2	.	TRBJ2-1	TRBD2	CASTGTSGSGNEQFF	TGTGCCAGCACCGGGACTAGCGGGAGTGGGAATGAGCAGTTCTTC
TRBV28	.	TRBJ1-3	TRBD1	CASSPTGGAGNTIYF	TGTGCCAGCAGTCCGACAGGGGGCGCGGGGAACACCATATATTTT
TRBV6-5	many	TRBJ2-2	TRBD1	CASSYSQGVGELFF	TGTGCCAGCAGTTACTCACAGGGGGTCGGGGAGCTGTTTTTT
TRBV7-9	.	TRBJ1-1	.	CSSSPLRAEAFF	TGTTCCAGCAGCCCGTTGCGGGCTGAAGCTTTCTTT
TRBV11-2	.	TRBJ1-2	TRBD1	CASSLAPGQGTKGYTF	TGTGCCAGCAGCTTAGCTCCGGGACAGGGCACAAAAGGCTACACCTTC
TRBV28	once	TRBJ1-4	.	CASSSWASGDEKLFF	TGTGCCAGCAGCTCCTGGGCTAGCGGTGATGAAAAACTGTTTTTT
TRBV11-3	.	TRBJ1-1	.	CASSLDINTEAFF	TGTGCCAGCAGCTTAGATATAAACACTGAAGCTTTCTTT
TRBV7-9	.	TRBJ2-1	TRBD2	CASSYPASGRPTLNEQFF	TGTGCCAGCAGCTACCCGGCTAGCGGGAGACCTACCCTGAATGAGCAGTTCTTC
TRBV11-2	few	TRBJ2-2	TRBD1	CASSFPGQGKFYSGELFF	TGTGCCAGCAGCTTCCCAGGACAGGGCAAATTTTATAGCGGGGAGCTGTTTTTT
TRBV27	.	TRBJ1-1	.	CASSPLMNTEAFF	TGTGCCAGCAGTCCACTCATGAACACTGAAGCTTTCTTT
TRBV19	few	TRBJ1-2	.	CASSREKSSYGYTF	TGTGCCAGTAGTCGAGAAAAATCCTCCTATGGCTACACCTTC
TRBV10-3	once	TRBJ1-5	TRBD1	CAISELQGANQPQHF	TGTGCCATCAGCGAACTACAGGGGGCAAATCAGCCCCAGCATTTT
TRBV30	.	TRBJ2-2	.	CAWFSGTSLTGELFF	TGTGCCTGGTTCTCCGGGACATCTCTGACCGGGGAGCTGTTTTTT
TRBV15	.	TRBJ1-5	.	CATSNNGQPQHF	TGTGCCACCAGCAACAACGGGCAGCCCCAGCATTTT
TRBV28	few	TRBJ1-1	TRBD1	CATFGTDPMNTEAFF	TGTGCCACATTCGGGACAGACCCAATGAACACTGAAGCTTTCTTT
TRBV2	.	TRBJ1-1	.	CASKSDRNTEAFF	TGTGCCAGCAAATCGGACAGAAACACTGAAGCTTTCTTT
TRBV7-6	few	TRBJ2-7	.	CASRRTANYEQYF	TGTGCCAGCAGACGGACAGCTAACTACGAGCAGTACTTC
TRBV6-6	.	TRBJ2-1	.	CATSLANNEQFF	TGTGCCACCAGCCTAGCGAACAATGAGCAGTTCTTC
TRBV5-1	.	TRBJ2-3	.	CASRVGGTSTDTQYF	TGCGCCAGCCGAGTAGGGGGTACTAGCACAGATACGCAGTATTTT
TRBV29-1	once	TRBJ2-7	TRBD1	CSVEDPQGRHEQYF	TGCAGCGTTGAAGATCCACAGGGGCGCCACGAGCAGTACTTC
TRBV18	once	TRBJ2-5	TRBD2	CASSPVVSVAGSQETQYF	TGTGCCAGCTCACCGGTAGTCTCTGTAGCGGGATCGCAAGAGACCCAGTACTTC
TRBV5-1	.	TRBJ1-2	.	CASKGEYGYTF	TGCGCCAGCAAGGGGGAATATGGCTACACCTTC
TRBV10-1	.	TRBJ1-1	.	CASSDRGIPEAFF	TGCGCCAGCAGTGATAGGGGAATTCCTGAAGCTTTCTTT